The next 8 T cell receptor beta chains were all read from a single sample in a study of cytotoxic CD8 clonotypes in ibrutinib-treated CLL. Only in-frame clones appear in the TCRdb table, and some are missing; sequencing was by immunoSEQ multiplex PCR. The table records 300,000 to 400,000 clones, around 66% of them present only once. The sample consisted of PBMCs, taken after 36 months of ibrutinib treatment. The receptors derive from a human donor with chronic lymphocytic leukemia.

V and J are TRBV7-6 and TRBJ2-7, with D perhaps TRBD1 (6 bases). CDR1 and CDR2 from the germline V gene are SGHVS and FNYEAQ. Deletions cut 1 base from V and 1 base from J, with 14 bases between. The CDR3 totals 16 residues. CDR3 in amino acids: CASSLVAGQGSYEQYF. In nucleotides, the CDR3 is TGTGCCAGCAGCTTAGTTGCCGGTCAGGGGTCCTACGAGCAGTACTTC. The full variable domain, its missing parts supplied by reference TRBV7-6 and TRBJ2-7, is GAGVSQSPRYKVTKRGQDVALRCDPISGHVSLYWYRQALGQGPEFLTYFNYEAQQDKSGLPNDRFSAERPEGSISTLTIQRTEQRDSAMYRCASSLVAGQGSYEQYFGPGTRLTVT.

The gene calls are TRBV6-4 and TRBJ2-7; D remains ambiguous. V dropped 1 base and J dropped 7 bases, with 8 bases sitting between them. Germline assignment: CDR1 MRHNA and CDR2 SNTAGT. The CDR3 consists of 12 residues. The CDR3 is CASSDWPEEQYF. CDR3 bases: TGTGCCAGCAGTGACTGGCCGGAGGAGCAGTACTTC.

CDR3 in amino acids: CATSTLHHRGNAAFF. CDR3 nucleotide sequence: TGTGCCACCAGCACATTACACCACAGGGGGAACGCAGCTTTCTTT. The rearrangement joins TRBV15 to TRBJ1-1; 8 nucleotides match TRBD1. The CDR3 has 15 residues. Germline V gene lookup returns CDR1 LNHNV and CDR2 YYDKDF (reference sequence). Losses at the gene ends were 4 bases for V and 10 bases for J; bases not matched to a gene: 14.

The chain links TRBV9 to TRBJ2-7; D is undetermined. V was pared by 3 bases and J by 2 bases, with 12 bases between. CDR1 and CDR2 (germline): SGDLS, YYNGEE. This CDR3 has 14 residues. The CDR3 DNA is TGTGCCAGCAGCGCTTCCAGCATGCCCTACGAGCAGTACTTC. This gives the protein CASSASSMPYEQYF.

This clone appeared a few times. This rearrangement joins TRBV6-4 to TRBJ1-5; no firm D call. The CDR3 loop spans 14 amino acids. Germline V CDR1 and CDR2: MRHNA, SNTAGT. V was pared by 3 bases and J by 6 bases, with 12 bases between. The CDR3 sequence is CASSEELVGQPQHF. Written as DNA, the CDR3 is TGTGCCAGCAGTGAAGAGTTGGTGGGTCAGCCCCAGCATTTT.

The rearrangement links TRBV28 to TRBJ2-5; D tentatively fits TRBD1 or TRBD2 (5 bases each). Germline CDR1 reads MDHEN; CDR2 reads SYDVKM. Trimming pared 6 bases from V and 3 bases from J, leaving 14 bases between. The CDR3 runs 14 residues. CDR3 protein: CASSPSGTEETQYF. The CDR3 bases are TGTGCCAGCAGCCCTTCCGGGACCGAAGAGACCCAGTACTTC.

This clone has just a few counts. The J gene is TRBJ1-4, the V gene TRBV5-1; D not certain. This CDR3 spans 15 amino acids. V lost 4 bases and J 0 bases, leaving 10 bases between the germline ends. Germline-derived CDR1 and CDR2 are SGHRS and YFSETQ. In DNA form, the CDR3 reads TGCGCCAGCAGCAGATTTGAACCAACTAATGAAAAACTGTTTTTT. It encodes CASSRFEPTNEKLFF.

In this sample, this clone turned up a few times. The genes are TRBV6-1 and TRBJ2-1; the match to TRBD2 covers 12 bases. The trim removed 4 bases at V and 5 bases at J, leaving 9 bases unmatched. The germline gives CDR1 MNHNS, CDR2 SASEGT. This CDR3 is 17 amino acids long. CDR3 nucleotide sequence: TGTGCCAGCAGTGCTCTAAGGACTAGCGGGACTGACAATGAGCAGTTCTTC. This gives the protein CASSALRTSGTDNEQFF.